This paragraph reports one T cell receptor (beta chain). The junction and the germline gene differ at one end; a read error may be behind it. This record comes from a study of blood T cells in healthy people across ages. Alongside a J-beta primer mix, a sample-barcoded 5' primer served in a second PCR lasting roughly 6 to 12 cycles. Through a template-switch adaptor with 12 random nucleotides, each cDNA molecule received a tag. TCRdb reprocessed the 5' RACE reads with MiXCR, giving one entry per CDR3 protein. This table has 600,000 to 800,000 distinct CDR3 sequences, under 25% appearing once. Germline CDR1 SEHNR, CDR2 FQNEAQ (reference sequence). This CDR3 region has 14 residues.

The J gene is TRBJ2-5, the V gene TRBV7-9, with 8 positions matching TRBD1. The end of the DNA fits TRBJ2-7 better, so the J call may be wrong. This TCR came from a man aged 65 to 79 in good health. Material for sequencing was blood. The CDR3 loop is CSSSLSGGENEQYF. CDR3 nucleotides: TGTTCCAGCAGCTTGTCAGGGGGCGAAAACGAGCAGTACTTC.